Detailed here is one T cell receptor beta chain. Its specificity is unknown. The sample originates from a study of PD-1 blockade in mismatch repair-deficient tumors. Study-wide context: Enrolled about 2012-2016, patients had progressing, pretreated mismatch repair-deficient cancers of about a dozen types. The study, taken as a whole, reports: After pembrolizumab, tumor-resident clones rose rapidly, then generally contracted before radiologic responses.

All patients were mismatch repair deficient, assessed by either PCR or immunohistochemistry. Three pembrolizumab responders had their TCRs sequenced. Sequencing used immunoSEQ multiplex PCR; TCRdb keeps in-frame clones, though not all of them. The table has about 16,000 clones, almost 85% seen once. The receptor was derived from an adult with mismatch repair-deficient cancer. The sequencing here drew on PBMCs, taken before pembrolizumab treatment.

The chain's CDR3 is CASSTLREGTDTQYF. Written as DNA, the CDR3 is TGTGCCAGCAGCACATTAAGGGAGGGCACAGATACGCAGTATTTT. This rearrangement joins TRBV5-6 to TRBJ2-3; D is possibly TRBD2 (6 bases). Between the trimmed V and J ends, which lost 4 bases and 1 base, there was a span of 13 bases. Germline CDR1 reads SGHDT; CDR2 reads YYEEEE. The CDR3 sequence is 15 residues long.